One and the same sample provided the 22 T cell receptor beta chains below, sequenced in a study of T-cell memory formation after mild COVID-19. TCRdb re-called the 5' RACE reads through MiXCR, storing one row per CDR3 protein. The table shows around 370,000 distinct CDR3 sequences, with roughly 21% occurring only once. Sequenced sample: PBMCs or a T cell subset sorted from them (not recorded which). These receptors all stem from an adult woman who had mild COVID-19 (a few samples of this study predate the infection). Cell type and time point are not known.

V usage is TRBV25-1 and J usage is TRBJ1-6, with TRBD1 matching 8 bases. V lost 1 base, J lost 10 bases, and 15 bases stayed unmatched. The CDR3 runs 18 residues. Germline CDR1 MGHDK, CDR2 SYGVNS. CDR3 sequence (DNA): TGTGCCAGCAGTGAATCAGGGGGCGTGGGCAGGGGGAACTCACCCCTCCACTTT. Protein product: CASSESGGVGRGNSPLHF.

There are a few counts of this clonotype. This chain uses TRBV5-7 with TRBJ2-1, with TRBD2 matching over 8 bases. TRBV5-7 is noted as an ORF with a role that remains uncertain. Trimming cost V 5 bases and J 8 bases; bases outside gene matches: 6. The CDR3 has 13 amino acids. CDR3 DNA sequence: TGTGCCAGCAGAGAGACTAGCGAGGATGAGCAGTTCTTC. This encodes CASRETSEDEQFF.

This clonotype occurred a few times. The rearrangement links TRBV27 to TRBJ2-7; D is possibly TRBD1 (5 bases). CDR1 MNHEY and CDR2 SMNVEV come from the germline V gene (reference sequence). This CDR3 is built from 16 residues. Trimming took 0 bases from V and 6 from J, leaving 18 bases between them. Here the CDR3 reads CASSLSAGLTWSEQYF. The DNA for the CDR3 is TGTGCCAGCAGTTTATCTGCAGGGCTCACCTGGAGCGAGCAGTACTTC.

This chain uses TRBV6-1 with TRBJ2-5; TRBD2 aligns across 8 bases. Trimming at V came to 6 bases and at J to 4 bases, leaving 7 bases not matched to a gene. This CDR3 is 14 amino acids long. Per the germline V gene, CDR1 is MNHNS and CDR2 is SASEGT. In DNA, the CDR3 is TGTGCCAGCAGGATGGGCGGGGGGCGAGAGACCCAGTACTTC. Translating gives CASRMGGGRETQYF.

The chain uses TRBV5-4 and TRBJ2-5, with a possible D match to TRBD2 (6 bases). Germline CDR1 is SGHNT and CDR2 is YYREEE (reference sequence). Between the trimmed V and J ends, which lost 2 bases and 1 base, there was a span of 9 bases. The CDR3 has 14 residues. The CDR3 nucleotides are TGTGCCAGCAGCTTTCGGGGGATCCAAGAGACCCAGTACTTC. Translating it yields CASSFRGIQETQYF. Filled out from reference TRBV5-4 and TRBJ2-5, the complete variable domain reads ETGVTQSPTHLIKTRGQQVTLRCSSQSGHNTVSWYQQALGQGPQFIFQYYREEENGRGNFPPRFSGLQFPNYSSELNVNALELDDSALYLCASSFRGIQETQYFGPGTRLLVL.

This clonotype was found a few times. This chain links TRBV20-1 with TRBJ2-2, with TRBD1 matching 7 bases. The germline V gene encodes CDR1 DFQATT and CDR2 SNEGSKA (reference sequence). With V trimmed by 0 bases and J by 3 bases, 4 bases remained unmatched. The CDR3 runs 15 residues. The CDR3, as DNA: TGCAGTGCTAGAGATGCGACAGGGCACACCGGGGAGCTGTTTTTT. Translation: CSARDATGHTGELFF.

In its sample, this clonotype was seen a few times. The DNA of the CDR3 is TGCGCCAGCAGCGGAGCGGGGCTCCTACGAAGCACAGATACGCAGTATTTT. It encodes CASSGAGLLRSTDTQYF. The chain uses TRBV5-1 and TRBJ2-3; 7 nucleotides line up with TRBD2. Per germline, CDR1 SGHRS and CDR2 YFSETQ. The CDR3 length is 17 residues. J gave up 0 bases and V 4 bases, and 11 bases lay outside the gene matches.

The gene calls are TRBV20-1 and TRBJ1-4; D is unclear. CDR3 size: 15 residues. The germline V and J ends were trimmed by 0 bases and 4 bases, with 12 bases remaining between them. Germline V CDR1 and CDR2: DFQATT, SNEGSKA (reference sequence). The CDR3 protein is CSARDSMQRNEKLFF. CDR3 nucleotide sequence: TGCAGTGCTAGAGATAGTATGCAGCGTAATGAAAAACTGTTTTTT.

The sample holds a few counts of this clonotype. The chain joins TRBV9 to TRBJ2-2; TRBD2 might be the D (6 bases). V was clipped by 4 bases and J by 0 bases, with 13 bases between them. This CDR3 contains 16 residues. From germline, CDR1 is SGDLS and CDR2 YYNGEE. This CDR3 reads CASSLTSSANTGELFF. CDR3 bases: TGTGCCAGCAGCCTAACTAGCTCGGCGAACACCGGGGAGCTGTTTTTT.

This clonotype has more than one count but fewer than ten. This chain links TRBV7-6 with TRBJ2-7; possible D gene TRBD2, 6 bases. The ends were cut back, 3 bases at V and 2 bases at J, with 14 bases in the middle. This CDR3 spans 15 amino acids. In germline, CDR1 is SGHVS, CDR2 FNYEAQ. The CDR3 is CASSFGDSRTYEQYF. CDR3 DNA sequence: TGTGCCAGCAGCTTTGGGGACTCGCGAACCTACGAGCAGTACTTC.

The table lists this clonotype with a few counts. The chain combines TRBV2 with TRBJ2-7, with a weak D call TRBD2 (5 bases). Germline loops: CDR1 SNHLY, CDR2 FYNNEI. CDR3 length: 16 residues. V dropped 1 base and J dropped 0 bases, with 13 bases sitting between them. CDR3 sequence (DNA): TGTGCCAGCAGTGAAGAAGTGGGAGAGATCTCCTACGAGCAGTACTTC. Amino acid sequence: CASSEEVGEISYEQYF.

The rearrangement links TRBV7-2 to TRBJ2-7, with no clear D. V gave up 2 bases and J gave up 0 bases, with 11 bases separating them. The CDR3 is 15 residues long. CDR1 and CDR2 from the germline V gene are SGHTA and FQGNSA. The CDR3 reads CASSLSDSLSYEQYF. The CDR3 nucleotides read TGTGCCAGCAGCTTAAGTGATAGCCTCTCCTACGAGCAGTACTTC.

The CDR3 loop is CATSSPWRTEAFF. The CDR3 nucleotides read TGTGCCACCAGCAGTCCCTGGCGCACTGAAGCTTTCTTT. The chain is built from TRBV15 and TRBJ1-1; the D is unclear. This CDR3 contains 13 residues. V lost 3 bases to trimming and J lost 4 bases, with 9 bases between them. Germline lookup yields CDR1 LNHNV and CDR2 YYDKDF (reference sequence).

This clonotype was seen at least ten times. The chain employs TRBV7-9 and TRBJ1-5, with TRBD1 as a possible D gene (5 bases). Trimming took 8 bases from V and 4 from J, leaving 9 bases between them. CDR1 and CDR2 (germline): SEHNR, FQNEAQ (reference sequence). The CDR3 is made up of 12 amino acids. This CDR3 is CASSAGNQPQHF. DNA of the CDR3: TGTGCCAGCTCTGCAGGGAATCAGCCCCAGCATTTT.

Only a few counts were recorded for this clonotype. This chain joins TRBV27 and TRBJ1-1; D not resolved. V was clipped by 0 bases and J by 0 bases, with 5 bases between them. Germline CDR1 MNHEY, CDR2 SMNVEV (reference sequence). The length of the CDR3 is 14 residues. The CDR3 protein is CASSLSHVNTEAFF. The CDR3, as DNA: TGTGCCAGCAGTTTATCTCATGTGAACACTGAAGCTTTCTTT.

This rearrangement joins TRBV13 to TRBJ2-1; no reliable D call. V lost 0 bases and J lost 5, with 5 bases in between. Germline loops: CDR1 PRHDT, CDR2 FYEKMQ (reference sequence). This CDR3 region has 13 residues. The CDR3 spells CASSLGIHNEQFF. In DNA form, the CDR3 reads TGTGCCAGCAGCTTAGGGATACACAATGAGCAGTTCTTC.

This clonotype occurred a few times. The V call is TRBV7-2, the J call TRBJ2-2; no clear D. Germline values: CDR1 SGHTA, CDR2 FQGNSA. The CDR3 runs 15 residues. V gave up 1 base and J gave up 5 bases, with 11 bases separating them. The chain's CDR3 is CASSLGIQGTGELFF. The CDR3 DNA reads TGTGCCAGCAGCTTAGGGATCCAAGGAACCGGGGAGCTGTTTTTT.

CDR3 bases: TGTGCCAGCAGCCTTTCAGGGGGGCTAGCCAAAAACATTCAGTACTTC. Translated: CASSLSGGLAKNIQYF. This chain joins TRBV13 and TRBJ2-4; weak D call: TRBD1 (7 bases). Deletions cut 5 bases from V and 0 bases from J, with 14 bases between. CDR3 size: 16 residues. Germline V gene data show CDR1 as PRHDT and CDR2 as FYEKMQ (reference sequence).

The genes are TRBV5-6 and TRBJ2-3, with a possible D match to TRBD1 (5 bases). CDR1 and CDR2 from the germline V gene are SGHDT and YYEEEE. Trimming removed 0 bases at V and 8 bases at J, with 10 bases between. This CDR3 spans 13 amino acids. Here the CDR3 DNA reads TGTGCCAGCAGCTTGGCGGACAAGAGTACGCAGTATTTT. The encoded protein is CASSLADKSTQYF.

The chain uses TRBV12-3 or TRBV12-4 and TRBJ2-1; D tentatively fits TRBD1 or TRBD2 (5 bases each). CDR3 length equals 16 residues. V gave up 8 bases and J gave up 1 base, with 18 bases separating them. The CDR3 region has the DNA TGTGCCAGCTATCCCCTGCGATGGGGGTCCTACAATGAGCAGTTCTTC. Protein sequence: CASYPLRWGSYNEQFF.

At least ten counts were recorded for this clonotype. It may be a read error: a sequence one base away is much more abundant. This chain's CDR3 is CASSHQETQYF. DNA of the CDR3: TGTGCCAGCAGCCACCAAGAGACCCAGTACTTC. The chain joins TRBV5-6 to TRBJ2-5; no definite D call. The length of the CDR3 is 11 residues. Germline values: CDR1 SGHDT, CDR2 YYEEEE. Deletions cut 4 bases from V and 0 bases from J, with 1 base between. Using reference TRBV5-6 and TRBJ2-5 for the parts outside the CDR3, the full variable domain is DAGVTQSPTHLIKTRGQQVTLRCSPKSGHDTVSWYQQALGQGPQFIFQYYEEEERQRGNFPDRFSGHQFPNYSSELNVNALLLGDSALYLCASSHQETQYFGPGTRLLVL.

The genes are TRBV5-1 and TRBJ2-5, with D possibly called TRBD1 or TRBD2 (5 bases each). Trimming cost V 0 bases and J 7 bases, with 13 bases left between them. The CDR3 has 14 residues. The germline V gene encodes CDR1 SGHRS and CDR2 YFSETQ. The CDR3 DNA is TGCGCCAGCAGCTTGGTTTTGGGGGACGGGACCCAGTACTTC. Translated: CASSLVLGDGTQYF.